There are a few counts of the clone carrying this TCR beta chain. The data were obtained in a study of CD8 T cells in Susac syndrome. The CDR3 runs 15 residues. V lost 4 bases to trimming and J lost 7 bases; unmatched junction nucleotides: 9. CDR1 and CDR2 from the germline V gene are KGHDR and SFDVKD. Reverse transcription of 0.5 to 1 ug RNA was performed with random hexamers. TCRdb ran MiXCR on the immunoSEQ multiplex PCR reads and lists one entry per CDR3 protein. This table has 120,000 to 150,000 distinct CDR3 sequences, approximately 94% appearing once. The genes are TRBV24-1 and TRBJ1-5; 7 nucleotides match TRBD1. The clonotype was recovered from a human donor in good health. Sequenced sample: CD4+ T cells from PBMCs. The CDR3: CATSDPRTGLQPQHF. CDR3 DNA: TGTGCCACCAGTGACCCTCGGACAGGTTTACAGCCCCAGCATTTT.